The 13 T cell receptor beta chains reported below all come from one sample, sequenced in a study of shared T cell receptors in the human thymus. The assay was immunoSEQ multiplex PCR, and TCRdb's table has in-frame clones only and misses some. The table lists hundreds of thousands of clones, roughly 90% of them singletons. Another study also made use of these data, one on human thymus T cells.

The sample taken for sequencing was thymocytes. The source of these receptors is a boy younger than two with a congenital heart defect.

J is TRBJ2-2 and V is TRBV4-2; TRBD1 might be the D (6 bases). The germline gives CDR1 LGHNA, CDR2 YNFKEQ. V lost 0 bases and J 4 bases, leaving 15 bases between the germline ends. The CDR3 is 17 residues long. The CDR3 bases are TGTGCCAGCAGCCAAGAAGGAATCCCAGGGGCCACCGGGGAGCTGTTTTTT. This translates into CASSQEGIPGATGELFF.

The rearrangement joins TRBV4-3 to TRBJ1-1; the match to TRBD1 covers 8 bases. Germline V lookup: CDR1 LGHNA, CDR2 YSLEER. This CDR3 has 16 amino acids. V was clipped by 4 bases and J by 1 base; unmatched bases: 8. The CDR3 reads CASSPNSGGKNTEAFF. Here the CDR3 DNA reads TGCGCCAGCAGCCCCAATTCAGGGGGCAAGAACACTGAAGCTTTCTTT.

The gene calls are TRBV2 and TRBJ2-7, with D unclear. The V end lost 3 bases, the J end lost 2 bases, and 8 bases lay between the germline ends. The V gene's germline CDR1 is SNHLY and CDR2 FYNNEI. This CDR3 has 13 amino acids. The CDR3 DNA follows: TGTGCCAGCAGTGAGCGACAACCCTACGAGCAGTACTTC. This codes for CASSERQPYEQYF.

The gene calls are TRBV5-1 and TRBJ2-5, with D possibly TRBD1 on 5 matching bases. Trimming cost V 2 bases and J 1 base, with 18 bases left between them. CDR3 length: 17 residues. CDR1 is SGHRS and CDR2 is YFSETQ in the germline V gene. The CDR3 protein is CASSLPPGPGIQETQYF. CDR3 in DNA: TGCGCCAGCAGCTTACCCCCCGGACCAGGGATCCAAGAGACCCAGTACTTC.

V is TRBV5-6 and J is TRBJ2-1; 8 positions match TRBD1. The CDR3 spans 11 residues. J was trimmed by 6 bases and V by 8 bases; bases with no gene match: 1. The germline V gene encodes CDR1 SGHDT and CDR2 YYEEEE. For the CDR3, the DNA is TGTGCCAGAGGACAGGGCAATGAGCAGTTCTTC. It yields the protein CARGQGNEQFF.

Points on this clone: The junction departs from germline at one end; a sequencing error may be responsible. The chain recombines TRBV9 with TRBJ2-5; 9 bases align to TRBD1. Looked up from germline, CDR1 is SGDLS and CDR2 is YYNGEE. This CDR3 is 15 amino acids long. CDR3 bases: TGTGCCAGCGGCGTAGAGGGACAGGGAGGGGAGACCCAGTACTTC. Its translation: CASGVEGQGGETQYF.

The chain uses TRBV5-1 and TRBJ2-7; TRBD2 is a possible D gene (5 bases). CDR3 size: 13 residues. Trimming cost V 5 bases and J 3 bases, with 12 bases left between them. CDR1 and CDR2 (germline): SGHRS, YFSETQ. The CDR3 nucleotides read TGCGCCAGCAGAAGGGAGCTTCTCTACGAGCAGTACTTC. It specifies CASRRELLYEQYF.

The gene calls are TRBV7-9 and TRBJ1-1; weak D call: TRBD1 (6 bases). This CDR3 comprises 16 residues. The V and J ends lost 5 bases and 2 bases respectively, with 18 bases between them. Germline assignment: CDR1 SEHNR and CDR2 FQNEAQ (reference sequence). The CDR3 region has the DNA TGTGCCAGCAGCCCAGGGCAAAGGACAGCAAACACTGAAGCTTTCTTT. Translation gives CASSPGQRTANTEAFF.

The V call is TRBV21-1, the J call TRBJ2-7; the D segment call TRBD2 is taken from the table without a DNA check. TRBV21-1 is tagged as a pseudogene. CDR3 length: 17 residues. The CDR3 DNA reads TGTGCCAGCAGCAAGGGAGAGGCGGGAGAGGGTTCCTACGAGCAGTACTTC. Encoded protein: CASSKGEAGEGSYEQYF.

The J gene is TRBJ2-1, the V gene TRBV19, with D possibly matching TRBD1 (6 bases). The germline CDR1 and CDR2 sequences are LNHDA and SQIVND (reference sequence). The CDR3 loop spans 14 amino acids. V was shortened by 10 bases and J by 5 bases, with 18 bases between the two germline ends. This CDR3 is CATQNRVLHNEQFF. CDR3 coding DNA: TGTGCCACCCAGAACAGGGTCTTGCACAATGAGCAGTTCTTC.

The chain has TRBV6-1 and TRBJ2-2; 10 positions match TRBD1. The ends lost 2 bases at V and 4 bases at J; junction bases unmatched: 4. The length of the CDR3 is 16 residues. Germline loops: CDR1 MNHNS, CDR2 SASEGT. CDR3 sequence reads: CASSENWTGGTGELFF. CDR3 DNA: TGTGCCAGCAGTGAAAATTGGACAGGGGGCACCGGGGAGCTGTTTTTT.

The CDR3 DNA follows: TGCGCCAGCAGTGAGTCGACAGGGCCCGGCTACACCTTC. It is translated as CASSESTGPGYTF. V is TRBV10-2 and J is TRBJ1-2; 7 bases match TRBD1. Germline V lookup: CDR1 WSHSY, CDR2 SAAADI. The CDR3 sequence is 13 residues long. Losses at the gene ends were 0 bases for V and 8 bases for J; bases not matched to a gene: 3.

The table lists this clone with a few counts. V is TRBV11-2 and J is TRBJ2-3; perhaps TRBD2 as D (5 bases). Deletions cut 0 bases from V and 0 bases from J, with 10 bases between. In germline, CDR1 is SGHAT, CDR2 FQNNGV. CDR3 length equals 16 residues. CDR3 loop: CASSLDGRTSTDTQYF. CDR3 DNA sequence: TGTGCCAGCAGCTTAGATGGACGGACTAGCACAGATACGCAGTATTTT.